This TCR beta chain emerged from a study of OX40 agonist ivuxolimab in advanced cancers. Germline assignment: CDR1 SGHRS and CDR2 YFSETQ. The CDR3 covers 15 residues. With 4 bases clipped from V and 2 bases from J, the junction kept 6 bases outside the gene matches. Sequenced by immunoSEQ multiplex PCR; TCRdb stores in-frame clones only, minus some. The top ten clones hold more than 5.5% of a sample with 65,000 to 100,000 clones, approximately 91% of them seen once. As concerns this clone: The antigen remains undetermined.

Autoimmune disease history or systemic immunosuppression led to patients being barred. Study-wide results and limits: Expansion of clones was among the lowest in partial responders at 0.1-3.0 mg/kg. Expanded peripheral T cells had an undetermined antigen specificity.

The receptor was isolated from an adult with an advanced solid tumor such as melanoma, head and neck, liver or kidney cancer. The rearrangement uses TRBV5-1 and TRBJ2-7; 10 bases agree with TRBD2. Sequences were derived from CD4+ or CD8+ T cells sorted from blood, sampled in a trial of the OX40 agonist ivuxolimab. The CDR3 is CASSQLAGTTYEQYF. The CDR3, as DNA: TGCGCCAGCAGCCAACTAGCGGGGACGACCTACGAGCAGTACTTC.